This T cell receptor beta chain was retrieved from a study of OX40 agonist ivuxolimab in advanced cancers. Some clones are missing from TCRdb's copy, which holds only in-frame ones; the method was immunoSEQ multiplex PCR. The sample lists almost 70,000 clones, about 89% occurring once. Trimming took 4 bases from V and 8 from J; bases not matched to a gene: 7. The CDR3 has 13 residues. CDR1 is MNHEY and CDR2 is SVGAGI in the germline V gene. Sequences were derived from CD4+ or CD8+ T cells sorted from blood, sampled in a trial of the OX40 agonist ivuxolimab. This clonotype was obtained from an adult with an advanced solid tumor such as melanoma, head and neck, liver or kidney cancer. The chain is built from TRBV6-5 and TRBJ1-2; 7 bases fit TRBD1. CDR3 region: CASSSGTAWGYTF. The CDR3 DNA reads TGTGCCAGCAGTTCAGGGACAGCCTGGGGCTACACCTTC.